Each of the 10 T cell receptor beta chains below was sequenced from the same sample in a study of patients and donors after allogeneic stem cell transplantation. Via MiXCR, TCRdb re-called the RT-PCR reads, giving one row per CDR3 protein. The table lists hundreds of thousands of distinct CDR3 sequences, around 15% of them singletons. The sequencing input was blood, either unsorted or a sorted T cell fraction (not recorded which). These receptors came from a human donor who was either an allogeneic HSCT recipient or a stem cell or donor lymphocyte infusion donor (not recorded which). It is not recorded whose cells these are; they may come from a transplant donor.

This clonotype was seen more than once but under ten times. The chain couples TRBV25-1 to TRBJ2-7, with unresolved D. CDR1 MGHDK and CDR2 SYGVNS come from the germline V gene. Trimming pared 6 bases from V and 0 bases from J, leaving 12 bases between. This CDR3 is built from 14 residues. CDR3 region: CASSPKGGSYEQYF. Written as DNA, the CDR3 is TGTGCCAGCAGCCCAAAAGGTGGCTCCTACGAGCAGTACTTC.

This chain joins TRBV7-2 and TRBJ2-2; the match to TRBD2 covers 14 bases. CDR1 SGHTA and CDR2 FQGNSA come from the germline V gene. The length of the CDR3 is 15 residues. With V trimmed by 6 bases and J by 5 bases, 2 bases remained unmatched. This CDR3 is CASRWTSGRTGELFF. CDR3 DNA: TGTGCCAGCAGGTGGACTAGCGGGAGGACCGGGGAGCTGTTTTTT.

This sequence joins TRBV7-9 and TRBJ2-1; the D call may be TRBD1 or TRBD2 (5 bases each). V lost 4 bases to trimming and J lost 0 bases, with 13 bases between them. The germline V gene has CDR1 SEHNR and CDR2 FQNEAQ (reference sequence). This CDR3 spans 16 amino acids. The CDR3 DNA follows: TGTGCCAGCAGCTCAGGGAGCAGGAGCTCCTACAATGAGCAGTTCTTC. Translated, it gives CASSSGSRSSYNEQFF.

This clonotype showed up just a few times. The rearrangement links TRBV24-1 to TRBJ2-2, with 7 bases that match TRBD1. After removal of 5 bases from V and 3 bases from J, the junction contained 2 bases not matched to a gene. The CDR3 consists of 14 residues. CDR1 and CDR2 from the germline V gene are KGHDR and SFDVKD. This CDR3 reads CATSGTGDTGELFF. As DNA, the CDR3 is TGTGCCACCAGTGGAACAGGGGACACCGGGGAGCTGTTTTTT.

This chain links TRBV5-1 with TRBJ1-1; D perhaps matches TRBD1 (6 bases). The CDR3 extends over 14 amino acids. Germline CDR1 SGHRS, CDR2 YFSETQ. The V end lost 9 bases, the J end lost 4 bases, and 19 bases lay between the germline ends. Written as DNA, the CDR3 is TGCGCCACCAGGAGGGGGGTTGAGGGCACTGAAGCTTTCTTT. It is translated as CATRRGVEGTEAFF.

The V call is TRBV9, the J call TRBJ1-2, with 9 positions matching TRBD1. The CDR3 covers 14 residues. Germline V gene data show CDR1 as SGDLS and CDR2 as YYNGEE. V gave up 0 bases and J gave up 4 bases; unmatched junction bases: 1. CDR3 sequence: CASSVDRGLYGYTF. The DNA for the CDR3 is TGTGCCAGCAGCGTAGACAGGGGGCTCTATGGCTACACCTTC.

This clonotype was found a few times. The CDR3 is CATSLGGTGELFF. DNA of the CDR3: TGTGCCACCAGTCTTGGGGGCACCGGGGAGCTGTTTTTT. The rearrangement uses TRBV24-1 and TRBJ2-2, with D perhaps assigned TRBD1 or TRBD2 (5 bases each). The V gene's germline CDR1 is KGHDR and CDR2 SFDVKD. Trimming shortened V by 6 bases and J by 4 bases, and 8 bases separated the two germline ends. The CDR3 has 13 residues.

The genes are TRBV5-1 and TRBJ1-1; D possibly corresponds to TRBD1 (5 bases). The CDR3 is 14 residues long. V was shortened by 6 bases and J by 5 bases, with 17 bases between the two germline ends. The germline V gene encodes CDR1 SGHRS and CDR2 YFSETQ. The chain's CDR3 is CASTEAAGRTEAFF. The CDR3 nucleotides are TGCGCCAGCACCGAGGCGGCAGGGAGAACTGAAGCTTTCTTT.

This clonotype was recorded many times. This rearrangement joins TRBV7-2 to TRBJ2-1; D is possibly TRBD1 or TRBD2 (6 bases each). The germline V gene has CDR1 SGHTA and CDR2 FQGNSA. V was trimmed by 6 bases and J by 8 bases, leaving 11 bases between them. The CDR3 is 12 amino acids. The CDR3 is CASRQGGDEQFF. The CDR3 bases are TGTGCCAGCAGACAGGGAGGCGATGAGCAGTTCTTC. Looking up the rest from reference TRBV7-2 and TRBJ2-1 gives the full variable domain: GAGVSQSPSNKVTEKGKDVELRCDPISGHTALYWYRQSLGQGLEFLIYFQGNSAPDKSGLPSDRFSAERTGGSVSTLTIQRTQQEDSAVYLCASRQGGDEQFFGPGTRLTVL.

This clonotype was seen at least ten times. The CDR3 DNA follows: TGTGCCAGCAGTTTATACGGGGAAGGCACTGAAGCTTTCTTT. Translating gives CASSLYGEGTEAFF. The chain has TRBV12-3 or TRBV12-4 and TRBJ1-1; D remains unclear. V dropped 2 bases and J dropped 4 bases, with 11 bases sitting between them. There are 14 residues in the CDR3.